A selection of T cell receptor beta chains follows, all from one sample in a study of post-analysis software for immune sequencing data. TCRdb called the PCR reads again in MiXCR, with one record for every CDR3 protein. The repertoire holds roughly 170,000 distinct CDR3 sequences, 25% to 35% seen once, with about 1.4% in the top ten. The sequenced sample consisted of blood. The receptors stem from a girl aged 5-17 years with multiple sclerosis. CDR3s leave out the opening cysteine and the closing phenylalanine or tryptophan. Clone size is stated in some rows and not others, as once, few, many or a class when expanded.

size	V	CDR3
many	TRBV28	ASSPGFQGNIQY
few	TRBV27	ASGTAYSSGANVLT
few	TRBV14	ASSQDILGLHNEQF
many	TRBV5-1	ASSSIDRTEQY
few	TRBV10-3	AIMGGSGYNEQF
once	TRBV9	TSSAWLSRAGELF
many	TRBV29-1	SVLGSTDTQY
few	TRBV4-1	ASSQDRTGELF
once	TRBV10-2	ASSEAEVGAPYEQY
once	TRBV5-1	ASSVGSAGALNNEQY
-	TRBV7-2	ASSLTGTGNTDTQY
many	TRBV10-3	AISDRTPSTDTQY
few	TRBV15	ATSKVLYGYT
many	TRBV9	ASSVGSYNEQF
once	TRBV5-1	ASSLAATGLYNEQF
many	TRBV25-1	ASSGTSGRTDTQY
-	TRBV27	ASSSAQGPNTEAF
many	TRBV28	ASRTSTDTQY
many	TRBV12-3/TRBV12-4	ASSFGPDNEQF
-	TRBV29-1	SVSGVQNTEAF
-	TRBV13	ASSLGQGGYSPLH
few	TRBV30	AWSGQGHGVAF
many	TRBV4-2	ASSTGWLAPNEQF
many	TRBV7-8	ASSRTGTGNGYT
-	TRBV6-5	ASKKFTAGTGLYERY
-	TRBV6-6	ASSYSRDRDYGYT
-	TRBV5-1	ASSSDIYGCT
few	TRBV27	ASRGRGDAYEQY
few	TRBV20-1	SARHDTGELF
few	TRBV2	ASSSIDRQVSYEQY
-	TRBV14	ASSLYTTNEKLF
few	TRBV28	ASSLYPGASTDTQY
many	TRBV6-6	ASSPKGVGTEAF
-	TRBV20-1	SAPMLAGGTDTQY
once	TRBV19	ASSSGRGSYNEQY
-	TRBV5-1	ASSLEGWGAEKLF
many	TRBV9	ASSVEPSGEQY
-	TRBV20-1	SVTTSSYDEQF
many	TRBV20-1	SAYGGGETQY
many	TRBV20-1	SAGLGQGREAQY
many	TRBV9	ASSGPPAGYGYT